The 26 T cell receptor beta chains below all came from one sample that was sequenced in a study of monozygotic twins with inflammatory bowel disease. Reprocessing the 5' RACE reads, TCRdb reports a single entry for every CDR3 protein and omits DNA. The data show approximately 160,000 distinct CDR3 sequences, and the top ten clones hold around 7.2%. The sequencing sample was made of blood. All receptors come from a human donor with ulcerative colitis or Crohn's disease, or a healthy co-twin of an affected twin (not recorded which).

The rearrangement links TRBV7-9 to TRBJ1-1; no DNA is available, so the TRBD1 call from TCRdb remains unchecked. Germline CDR1 reads SEHNR; CDR2 reads FQNEAQ (reference sequence). The length of the CDR3 is 13 residues. The CDR3: CASSLAGAKEAFF. Full variable domain (remainder filled in from reference TRBV7-9 and TRBJ1-1): DTGVSQNPRHKITKRGQNVTFRCDPISEHNRLYWYRQTLGQGPEFLTYFQNEAQLEKSRLLSDRFSAERPKGSFSTLEIQRTEQGDSAMYLCASSLAGAKEAFFGQGTRLTVV.

The V call is TRBV3-1, the J call TRBJ1-1; there is no DNA to check the TCRdb D call of TRBD1. The CDR3 runs 16 residues. Germline CDR1 reads LGHDT; CDR2 reads YNNKEL (reference sequence). CDR3 loop: CASSQGLGGRGTEAFF.

The gene calls are TRBV11-2 and TRBJ2-1; TCRdb picks TRBD1, but there is no DNA to check that call. The V gene's germline CDR1 is SGHAT and CDR2 FQNNGV. The CDR3 length is 15 residues. CDR3 amino acids: CASSLGGPQGYEQFF.

This chain joins TRBV12-3 or TRBV12-4 and TRBJ2-4; TCRdb proposes TRBD1, but this gene call is untestable without DNA. The length of the CDR3 is 16 residues. The chain's CDR3 is CASSHSARDQGNIQYF.

J is TRBJ1-2 and V is TRBV9; TCRdb outputs TRBD1, but without DNA this stays unchecked. Germline values: CDR1 SGDLS, CDR2 YYNGEE. This CDR3 spans 15 amino acids. The CDR3 loop is CASSVTGTQNYGYTF.

This rearrangement joins TRBV10-3 to TRBJ1-6. CDR1 is ENHRY, CDR2 SYGVKD, per germline. CDR3 length equals 15 residues. The CDR3 spells CAISEDSSYNSPLHF.

The V and J genes are TRBV7-2 and TRBJ2-7. The CDR3 runs to 11 residues. Germline V gene lookup returns CDR1 SGHTA and CDR2 FQGNSA. CDR3 protein: CASTTGYEQYF.

The chain combines TRBV20-1 with TRBJ1-4; the D call from TCRdb, TRBD1, cannot be confirmed without DNA. Germline V gene lookup returns CDR1 DFQATT and CDR2 SNEGSKA (reference sequence). The CDR3 runs 14 residues. CDR3 amino acids: CSAAQGATNEKLFF.

V gene TRBV3-1 combines with J gene TRBJ2-2; checking the TCRdb D call of TRBD2 is not possible without DNA. The germline V gene encodes CDR1 LGHDT and CDR2 YNNKEL (reference sequence). This CDR3 is built from 16 residues. The CDR3 is CASSQGGIMNTGELFF.

The V and J genes are TRBV5-1 and TRBJ2-5. CDR3 length equals 12 residues. Germline CDR1 and CDR2: SGHRS and YFSETQ. The CDR3 here is CASSPEQETQYF.

This chain uses TRBV29-1 with TRBJ1-2. The CDR3 spans 11 residues. The V gene's germline CDR1 is SQVTM and CDR2 ANQGSEA. CDR3 residues: CSVAGIHGYTF.

The J gene is TRBJ1-6, the V gene TRBV7-9; lacking DNA, the TRBD1 call made by TCRdb goes unchecked. Germline V lookup: CDR1 SEHNR, CDR2 FQNEAQ (reference sequence). This CDR3 is 14 amino acids long. The CDR3 sequence: CASSTTGNHSPLHF.

This rearrangement joins TRBV5-6 to TRBJ2-3; TCRdb's D gene call, TRBD2, goes unchecked for lack of DNA. Germline V gene sequence: CDR1 SGHDT, CDR2 YYEEEE. The CDR3 consists of 15 residues. The CDR3 here is CASSVKDAPPDTQYF.

CDR3 amino acids: CASSRGDPEQFF. The chain is built from TRBV12-3 or TRBV12-4 and TRBJ2-1; TCRdb lists TRBD2, though no DNA is available to test this call. This CDR3 has 12 residues.

The chain links TRBV5-1 to TRBJ2-2; lacking DNA, the TRBD1 call made by TCRdb goes unchecked. The CDR3 contains 15 residues. The germline CDR1 and CDR2 sequences are SGHRS and YFSETQ. The chain's CDR3 is CASSYATGPTGELFF.

The CDR3 loop is CASSLNVRQGRNQPQHF. V and J are TRBV12-3 or TRBV12-4 and TRBJ1-5. The CDR3 is 17 residues long.

V usage is TRBV7-2 and J usage is TRBJ2-1; lacking DNA, the TRBD2 call made by TCRdb goes unchecked. This CDR3 contains 17 residues. Germline V gene sequence: CDR1 SGHTA, CDR2 FQGNSA. The CDR3: CASSRKGGDSLRNEQFF.

V usage is TRBV7-8 and J usage is TRBJ1-2; TCRdb's D call of TRBD1 is untestable without DNA. The germline CDR1 and CDR2 sequences are SGHVS and FQNEAQ. The CDR3 totals 14 residues. CDR3 sequence reads: CASSPGEANYGYTF.

The chain couples TRBV4-3 to TRBJ2-3; TCRdb calls TRBD2, which cannot be checked without DNA. CDR1 LGHNA and CDR2 YSLEER come from the germline V gene. CDR3 length equals 16 residues. The CDR3: CASSQLTSGRTDTQYF.

The J gene is TRBJ1-5, the V gene TRBV5-5; TCRdb returns TRBD1, unconfirmable since there is no DNA. The CDR3 is made up of 15 amino acids. The germline V gene has CDR1 SGHKS and CDR2 YYEKEE (reference sequence). CDR3 sequence reads: CASSWGTGYNQPQHF.

The rearrangement links TRBV4-2 to TRBJ1-2; TCRdb's assignment of TRBD1 cannot be checked, as there is no DNA. Germline-derived CDR1 and CDR2 are LGHNA and YNFKEQ. This CDR3 has 15 residues. Here the CDR3 reads CASSQGGQGGGGYTF.

This chain uses TRBV6-5 with TRBJ1-1; there is no DNA to check the TCRdb D call of TRBD1. CDR1 MNHEY and CDR2 SVGAGI come from the germline V gene. This CDR3 is 17 amino acids long. This CDR3 is CASSYSKGSKMNTEAFF.

The V gene is TRBV3-1, the J gene TRBJ2-1; lacking DNA, the TRBD1 call made by TCRdb goes unchecked. Germline V gene sequence: CDR1 LGHDT, CDR2 YNNKEL (reference sequence). The CDR3 sequence is 15 residues long. CDR3 region: CASSPGTGHANEQFF.

The V and J genes are TRBV7-3 and TRBJ2-1. Germline V gene lookup returns CDR1 SGHTA and CDR2 FQGTGA. The CDR3 extends over 15 amino acids. The CDR3 sequence is CASSLGRSLYNEQFF.

The chain recombines TRBV24-1 with TRBJ2-7; TCRdb outputs TRBD1, but without DNA this stays unchecked. CDR3 length: 12 residues. Germline V CDR1 and CDR2: KGHDR, SFDVKD. CDR3: CATSDRGYEQYF.

The rearrangement joins TRBV28 to TRBJ1-6; TCRdb outputs TRBD1, but without DNA this stays unchecked. From germline, CDR1 is MDHEN and CDR2 SYDVKM. The CDR3 length is 17 residues. The CDR3: CASSFRLRTGDNSPLHF.